Included here is one TCR beta chain sequence, with context. The antigen it binds to is not known. Qualities for individual bases were not recorded, and no much larger clone is one base off. A second Seattle source provided samples from volunteer blood donors who had recovered from COVID-19. Whole blood was collected in K2EDTA tubes by collaborating institutions according to the institutions' own protocols. Collaborator samples were shipped for TCRbeta analysis as frozen whole blood, isolated PBMCs, or DNA extracted from either sample type. The data were taken from a study of blood T cell repertoires in COVID-19 (dated by TCRdb to the early 2020s). Regarding the study in general: The collaborator samples originated in the United States, Italy and Spain and spanned the acute and convalescent phases of COVID-19. Where available, HLA class I and class II types were obtained from metadata supplied by the sample provider rather than from assay-based typing. The material from the prospective study consisted of cDNA or gDNA derived from T cells, B-cell-depleted T cells, or PBMCs. A freely available public database, intended as a resource for researchers studying the immune response to SARS-CoV-2, is where the repertoires were released. A de-identified subject ID, COVID-19 status, age in years and sex were almost always included in the sample metadata. Subjects who had been exposed to COVID-19, were actively infected with it, or had recovered from it provided the deeply sampled blood TCRbeta repertoires that made up the dataset. Samples were obtained from the ongoing ImmuneRACE study (first 160 participants) and from over 1,000 subjects provided by 6 global collaborators. On the study overall, not on this receptor specifically: How much clinical and demographic metadata was included differed by source and by participant, and the metadata was provided uncurated.

From a lookup of the germline V gene, CDR1 and CDR2 are SQVTM and ANQGSEA. Here V drops 4 bases and J drops 5 bases, and the junction holds 7 bases not matched to any gene. The CDR3 measures 13 amino acids from cysteine to phenylalanine. Only CDR3 DNA remains: 39 bases, in frame from the first base. TCRbeta CDR3 regions were amplified from genomic DNA using the immunoSEQ Assay, a bias-controlled multiplex PCR. On the study's bioinformatics: Nucleated cell counts per sample were estimated from amplification of reference gene primers within the assay. To quantify the absolute abundance of each unique TCRbeta CDR3 rearrangement, sequence reads were collapsed and filtered. For each sample, productive Simpson clonality was calculated as the square root of Simpson's diversity index over productive rearrangements. TCRdb mirrors the immuneACCESS table, restricted to in-frame sequences. Some clones are absent from its copies; in checked studies, under half trace to an unresolved V gene, and the reason for the others is unknown. V, J and clone size reflect that table, while D and trimming were determined from the DNA. This sample comprises about 170,000 clones, around 83% of them detected only once. Clones ranked in the top ten supply roughly 19% of the sample.

The sequence was obtained from a woman aged 70-85 years who had recovered from COVID-19. The chain links TRBV29-1 with TRBJ2-5; 7 junctional bases match TRBD1. The sequenced material came from peripheral blood. DNA sequence: TGCAGCGTTGGAACAGGGGTTGGGGAGACCCAGTACTTC. It translates as CSVGTGVGETQYF.